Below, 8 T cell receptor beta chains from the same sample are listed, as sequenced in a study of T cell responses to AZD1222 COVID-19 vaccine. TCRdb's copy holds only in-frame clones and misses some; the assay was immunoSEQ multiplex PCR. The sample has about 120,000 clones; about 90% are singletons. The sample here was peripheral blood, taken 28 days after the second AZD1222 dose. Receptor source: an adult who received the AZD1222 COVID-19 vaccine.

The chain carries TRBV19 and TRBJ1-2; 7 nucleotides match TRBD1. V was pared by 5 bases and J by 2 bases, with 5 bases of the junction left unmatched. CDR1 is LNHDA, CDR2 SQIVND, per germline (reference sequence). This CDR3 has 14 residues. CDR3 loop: CASSPSTGNYGYTF. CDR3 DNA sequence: TGTGCCAGTAGTCCATCGACAGGGAACTATGGCTACACCTTC.

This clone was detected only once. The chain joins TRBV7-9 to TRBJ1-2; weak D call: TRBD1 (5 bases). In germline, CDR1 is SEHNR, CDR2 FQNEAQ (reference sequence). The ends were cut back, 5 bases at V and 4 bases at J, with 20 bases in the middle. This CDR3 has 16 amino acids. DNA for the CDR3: TGTGCCAGCAGCCAAAGATTAGGGACCGGTGGCTATGGCTACACCTTC. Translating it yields CASSQRLGTGGYGYTF.

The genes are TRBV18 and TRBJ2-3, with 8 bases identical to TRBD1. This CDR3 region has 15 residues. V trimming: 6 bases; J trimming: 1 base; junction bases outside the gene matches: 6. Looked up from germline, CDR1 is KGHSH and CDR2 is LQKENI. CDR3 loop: CASSRGQGRTDTQYF. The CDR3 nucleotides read TGTGCCAGCTCCCGAGGACAGGGACGCACAGATACGCAGTATTTT.

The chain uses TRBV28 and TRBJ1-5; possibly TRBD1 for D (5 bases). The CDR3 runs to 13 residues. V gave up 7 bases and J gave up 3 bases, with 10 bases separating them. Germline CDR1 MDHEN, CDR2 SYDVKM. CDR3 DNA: TGTGCCAGCATGAGGGGCCTCAATCAGCCCCAGCATTTT. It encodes CASMRGLNQPQHF.

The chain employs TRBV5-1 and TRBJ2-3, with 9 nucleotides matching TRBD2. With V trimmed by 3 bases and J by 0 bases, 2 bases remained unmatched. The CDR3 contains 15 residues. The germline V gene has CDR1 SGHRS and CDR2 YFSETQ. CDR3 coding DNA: TGCGCCAGCAGCTCGACTAGCGGAAGCACAGATACGCAGTATTTT. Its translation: CASSSTSGSTDTQYF.

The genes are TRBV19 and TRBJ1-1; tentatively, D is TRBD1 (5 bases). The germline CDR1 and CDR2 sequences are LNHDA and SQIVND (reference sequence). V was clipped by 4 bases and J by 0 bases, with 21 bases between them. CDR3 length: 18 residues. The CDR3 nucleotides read TGTGCCAGTAGTAGCTCTCGGGGGATGATTTTAATGAACACTGAAGCTTTCTTT. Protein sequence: CASSSSRGMILMNTEAFF.

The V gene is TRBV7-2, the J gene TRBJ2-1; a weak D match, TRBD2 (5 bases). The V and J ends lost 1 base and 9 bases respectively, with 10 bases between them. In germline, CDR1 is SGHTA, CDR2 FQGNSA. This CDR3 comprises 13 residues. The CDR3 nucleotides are TGTGCCAGCAGCTTAGATAAGCGGCTTGAGCAGTTCTTC. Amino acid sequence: CASSLDKRLEQFF.

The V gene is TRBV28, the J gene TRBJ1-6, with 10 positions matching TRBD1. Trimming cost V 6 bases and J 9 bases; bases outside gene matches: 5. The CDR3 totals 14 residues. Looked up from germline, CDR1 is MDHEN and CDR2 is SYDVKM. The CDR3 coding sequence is TGTGCCAGCAGCCTGGGACAGGGGTTTTCACCCCTCCACTTT. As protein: CASSLGQGFSPLHF.